The clone carrying this T cell receptor beta chain was observed at least ten times. At one boundary the junction diverges from the germline segment, which might be a read error. Investigators prepared the TCR beta libraries by applying iRepertoire HTBI primers and Arm-PCR of CDR3 regions. TCRdb re-analysed the multiplex PCR reads in MiXCR, keeping a single row per CDR3 protein. The top ten clones hold about 24% of a sample with about 370,000 distinct CDR3 sequences, about a sixth of them seen once. As for time point: newly diagnosed GD, antithyroid drugs for less than 3 months. Researchers made the TCR library from RNA that was extracted from PBMCs. The data originate from a study of regulatory T cells in long-lasting Graves disease. Study context: Graves' patients, newly diagnosed, had taken antithyroid drugs under 3 months.

The receptor's source is a female donor with Graves disease. The source material was peripheral blood mononuclear cells (PBMCs), sampled at new diagnosis, from a patient treated with antithyroid drugs.

This CDR3 is CASSGGGGEGTDTQYF. The CDR3 bases are TGTGCCAGCAGTGGCGGGGGGGGGGAAGGAACGGATACGCAGTATTTT. The J gene is TRBJ2-3, the V gene TRBV4-1; 9 bases are shared with TRBD2. CDR3 length: 16 amino acids. Germline lookup yields CDR1 MGHRA and CDR2 YSYEKL.